The next 4 T cell receptor beta chains were all read from a single sample in a study of T cells after yellow fever vaccination. TCRdb called the 5' RACE reads again in MiXCR, with one record for every CDR3 protein. Found here are about 150,000 distinct CDR3 sequences, about 6% of them singletons; the top ten hold less than 3%. The input for sequencing was CD4+ T cells sorted from PBMCs, taken on the day of the first yellow fever vaccination. Receptors were obtained from a man between 18 and 29 years old who received the YFV17D yellow fever vaccine.

This clonotype occurred many times. In DNA, the CDR3 is TGTGCCAGCAGCTTGGGGCCAGGCACGAACACCGGGGAGCTGTTTTTT. This sequence encodes CASSLGPGTNTGELFF. This sequence joins TRBV7-9 and TRBJ2-2, with TRBD1 as a possible D gene (5 bases). V was cut by 3 bases and J by 0 bases, with 11 bases left in between. CDR3 size: 16 residues. CDR1 and CDR2 (germline): SEHNR, FQNEAQ (reference sequence).

To note about this clonotype: A much larger clone sits a single nucleotide away, making a read error possible. The chain uses TRBV27 and TRBJ1-1; the D is unclear. The CDR3 is 14 amino acids. V lost 6 bases and J lost 5, with 16 bases in between. The germline V gene has CDR1 MNHEY and CDR2 SMNVEV (reference sequence). CDR3 sequence reads: CASRLSMRYTEAFF. The CDR3, as DNA: TGTGCCAGCAGACTTTCAATGCGATATACTGAAGCTTTCTTT.

The CDR3 spells CASSKLQGSNTGELFF. For the CDR3, the DNA is TGTGCCAGCAGCAAACTACAGGGCTCGAACACCGGGGAGCTGTTTTTT. The gene calls are TRBV5-4 and TRBJ2-2; weak D call: TRBD1 (6 bases). Germline V lookup: CDR1 SGHNT, CDR2 YYREEE (reference sequence). V lost 4 bases and J lost 0, with 13 bases in between. There are 16 residues in the CDR3. The full variable domain, completed using reference TRBV5-4 and TRBJ2-2, is ETGVTQSPTHLIKTRGQQVTLRCSSQSGHNTVSWYQQALGQGPQFIFQYYREEENGRGNFPPRFSGLQFPNYSSELNVNALELDDSALYLCASSKLQGSNTGELFFGEGSRLTVL.

This clonotype showed up many times. The rearrangement uses TRBV6-2 or TRBV6-3 and TRBJ1-5; D is undetermined. This CDR3 has 17 residues. Germline V CDR1 and CDR2: MNHEY, SVGEGT. The V gene lost 6 bases and the J gene lost 4 bases, with 22 bases spanning the gap. The CDR3 DNA reads as TGTGCCAGCAGCCCAATATTGGCGGGATTTGGGAATCAGCCCCAGCATTTT. Its translation is CASSPILAGFGNQPQHF.